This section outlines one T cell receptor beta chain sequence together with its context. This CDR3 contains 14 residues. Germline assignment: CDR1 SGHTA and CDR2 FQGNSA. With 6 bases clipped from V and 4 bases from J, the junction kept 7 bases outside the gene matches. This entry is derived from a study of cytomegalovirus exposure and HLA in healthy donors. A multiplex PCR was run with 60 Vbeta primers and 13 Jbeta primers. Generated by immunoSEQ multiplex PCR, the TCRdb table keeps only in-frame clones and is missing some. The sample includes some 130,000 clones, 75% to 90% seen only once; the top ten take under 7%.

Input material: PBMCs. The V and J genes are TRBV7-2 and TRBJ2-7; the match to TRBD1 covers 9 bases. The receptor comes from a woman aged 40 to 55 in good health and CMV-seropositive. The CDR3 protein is CASRLTGGAYEQYF. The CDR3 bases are TGTGCCAGCAGACTAACAGGGGGCGCGTACGAGCAGTACTTC. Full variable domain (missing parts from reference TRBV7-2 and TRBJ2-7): GAGVSQSPSNKVTEKGKDVELRCDPISGHTALYWYRQSLGQGLEFLIYFQGNSAPDKSGLPSDRFSAERTGGSVSTLTIQRTQQEDSAVYLCASRLTGGAYEQYFGPGTRLTVT.